This T cell receptor beta chain was found in a study of naive CD8 T cells in extremely preterm neonates. The study's findings and limits: Compared with older groups, preterm CDR3s were shorter, with fewer N additions and less trimming. Preterm neonates shared more CDR3 nucleotide sequences (approximately 2.7%) than older groups.

The CDR3 totals 17 residues. Germline CDR1 is LGHNA and CDR2 is YSLEER. V dropped 0 bases and J dropped 6; count of bases not matched to a gene: 11. Healthy children aged roughly 16-56 months having elective surgery, and healthy nonsmoking adults, gave blood. Method: immunoSEQ multiplex PCR; TCRdb's copy keeps in-frame clones and lacks some. This sample has about 7,000 clones, with 95% to 98% found just once. A word on this clone: Its antigen is not known.

The TCR was taken from a human donor in good health. The chain is built from TRBV4-3 and TRBJ1-5; 7 nucleotides agree with TRBD1. Sequenced: naive CD8+ T cells from blood. The CDR3: CASSQEILAGGGQPQHF. The CDR3 nucleotides read TGCGCCAGCAGCCAAGAGATCCTCGCAGGGGGAGGTCAGCCCCAGCATTTT.